These T cell receptor beta chains were read from a single sample in a study of cytomegalovirus exposure and HLA in healthy donors. Data came from immunoSEQ multiplex PCR; TCRdb stores just in-frame clones and leaves some out. Listed are tens of thousands of clones; 1.5% falls within the top ten. Input material: PBMCs. Receptor source: a woman aged 55-69 years in good health and CMV-seronegative. The CDR3 runs from the conserved cysteine through the conserved F or W.

TRBJ2-1	TRBV5-1	CASSTPGLAGGSSSYNEQFF
TRBJ1-2	TRBV6-1	CASSLGTGGSNGYTF
TRBJ2-7	TRBV2	CASRGQGSPSYEQYF
TRBJ2-2	TRBV7-9	CASSPHSGREGELFF
TRBJ1-3	TRBV5-1	CASSLGQGSQDTIYF
TRBJ2-7	TRBV21-1	CASSNSLTSGSKEYEQYF
TRBJ1-1	TRBV10-3	CATAPAKGHTEAFF
TRBJ2-7	TRBV5-1	CASNPAGDPYEQYF
TRBJ1-3	TRBV28	CASSTPGGAVGNTIYF
TRBJ2-1	TRBV7-9	CASSLVGGRPLYNEQFF
TRBJ2-7	TRBV28	CASRLGQGGEQYF
TRBJ1-2	TRBV19	CASSQLENYGYTF
TRBJ2-1	TRBV28	CASSRQGRSYNEQFF
TRBJ2-1	TRBV28	CASSLSSGGPGNEQFF
TRBJ2-3	TRBV9	CASSAGTTGTDTQYF
TRBJ1-2	TRBV28	CASRSGGDYGYTF
TRBJ2-1	TRBV28	CASSPRLAGVRNTEQFF
TRBJ1-5	TRBV28	CASSYPEGVANQPQHF
TRBJ1-1	TRBV19	CASKWQANMNTEAFF
TRBJ2-2	TRBV27	CASSRGQGAREGRELFF
TRBJ2-1	TRBV7-2	CASSLLRGSGISEQFF
TRBJ1-1	TRBV12-5	CASGSFDRGREFGTEAFF
TRBJ2-1	TRBV2	CASSTASGTNQIEQFF
TRBJ2-5	TRBV7-9	CASSLTRDQETQYF
TRBJ2-1	TRBV2	CASSAWASGNYNEQFF
TRBJ2-2	TRBV7-7	CASSLGTSGRGTGELFF
TRBJ2-1	TRBV11-2	CASSSGGGAGGILNEQFF
TRBJ1-1	TRBV5-1	CASSSRGDTEAFF
TRBJ1-1	TRBV18	CASSPPAGGRDTEAFF
TRBJ1-1	TRBV6-1	CASKRGRDTEAFF
TRBJ1-1	TRBV19	CASKRGGENTEAFF
TRBJ2-3	TRBV20-1	CSASHRDTQYF
TRBJ1-2	TRBV19	CASSKTDTYGYTF
TRBJ2-1	TRBV19	CASRRDNARYEQFF
TRBJ2-7	TRBV13	CASSIQATGYSYEQYF
TRBJ2-5	TRBV18	CASSPPSQETQYF
TRBJ2-5	TRBV4-2	CASSQGAADQETQYF
TRBJ1-1	TRBV5-1	CASMEGGVNTEAFF
TRBJ2-5	TRBV4-3	CASSQGSAGGPGKTQYF
TRBJ2-7	TRBV6-5	CASSPGSYEQYF
TRBJ2-6	TRBV2	CASSEGGGAAGANVLTF
TRBJ2-7	TRBV27	CASSSKGYEQYF